The 11 T cell receptor beta chains reported below all come from one sample, sequenced in a study of TIL therapy for anti-PD-1-resistant metastatic lung cancer. Sequencing used immunoSEQ v3. Clones were read by immunoSEQ multiplex PCR, and TCRdb kept only the in-frame ones, dropping some. Of 54,000 or so clones listed, 70% to 75% are singletons. Time point in this sample: pre-treatment sample, taken before nivolumab and TIL therapy. The source material was blood, sampled at baseline. The source is a person aged 25 to 85 with non-small cell lung cancer.

J is TRBJ2-1 and V is TRBV9, with 9 bases matching TRBD1. CDR3 length: 15 residues. Germline CDR1 SGDLS, CDR2 YYNGEE. V shed 8 bases and J 4 bases; nucleotides not matched to a gene: 10. CDR3: CASRPAGTGYNEQFF. CDR3 nucleotide sequence: TGTGCCAGTAGACCCGCCGGGACAGGGTACAATGAGCAGTTCTTC.

The chain uses TRBV6-1 and TRBJ2-5; D unclear. V gave up 6 bases and J gave up 5 bases, with 19 bases separating them. This CDR3 has 15 amino acids. Germline V CDR1 and CDR2: MNHNS, SASEGT. The CDR3 DNA sequence: TGTGCCAGCAGACTCTTCGACAAGCTAGGGGAGACCCAGTACTTC. Translation: CASRLFDKLGETQYF.

This clone was counted between two and nine times. J is TRBJ2-2 and V is TRBV28, with TRBD1 identical over 8 bases. The germline gives CDR1 MDHEN, CDR2 SYDVKM. V lost 3 bases, J lost 5 bases, and 8 bases stayed unmatched. There are 16 residues in the CDR3. The CDR3 nucleotides read TGTGCCAGCAGTTTCTCGTTAACAGGGGGAACCGGGGAGCTGTTTTTT. Translation gives CASSFSLTGGTGELFF.

The chain employs TRBV7-8 and TRBJ1-4, with TRBD1 matching 8 bases. V lost 1 base to trimming and J lost 8 bases; unmatched junction nucleotides: 6. The CDR3 extends over 15 amino acids. Germline V gives CDR1 SGHVS, CDR2 FQNEAQ. As DNA, the CDR3 is TGTGCCAGCAGCTTAGGTCGGACAGGGATAGAAAAACTGTTTTTT. Translated, it gives CASSLGRTGIEKLFF.

The chain employs TRBV27 and TRBJ2-7; TRBD2 matches at 7 bases. Trimming cost V 2 bases and J 1 base; bases outside gene matches: 2. Germline-derived CDR1 and CDR2 are MNHEY and SMNVEV (reference sequence). The CDR3 consists of 14 residues. This chain's CDR3 is CASSLLAVSYEQYF. In DNA, the CDR3 is TGTGCCAGCAGTTTACTAGCGGTTTCCTACGAGCAGTACTTC.

The chain is built from TRBV30 and TRBJ2-2, with D tentatively TRBD1 (5 bases). The CDR3 sequence is 15 residues long. The germline V gene encodes CDR1 GTSNPN and CDR2 SVGIG (reference sequence). The germline V and J ends were trimmed by 0 bases and 4 bases, with 12 bases remaining between them. CDR3 coding DNA: TGTGCCTGGAGTGTATTGGACACGGGCACCGGGGAGCTGTTTTTT. The encoded protein is CAWSVLDTGTGELFF.

This chain uses TRBV10-2 with TRBJ2-7; D is unresolved. Trimming removed 6 bases at V and 0 bases at J, with 6 bases between. Germline CDR1 is WSHSY and CDR2 is SAAADI. This CDR3 is built from 12 residues. The CDR3 DNA sequence: TGCGCCAGCAGCAAACCCTCCTACGAGCAGTACTTC. Residues: CASSKPSYEQYF.

The chain is built from TRBV13 and TRBJ2-3; 7 nucleotides agree with TRBD2. Losses at the gene ends were 6 bases for V and 3 bases for J; bases not matched to a gene: 9. Germline-derived CDR1 and CDR2 are PRHDT and FYEKMQ (reference sequence). The CDR3 loop spans 15 amino acids. In nucleotides, the CDR3 is TGTGCCAGCAGACTAGATATGGGGGGGACAGATACGCAGTATTTT. Protein product: CASRLDMGGTDTQYF.

This rearrangement joins TRBV5-1 to TRBJ1-5; D perhaps matches TRBD1 (5 bases). Germline-derived CDR1 and CDR2 are SGHRS and YFSETQ. The CDR3 has 14 amino acids. The V end was cut by 2 bases, the J end by 0 bases, with 6 bases between. CDR3 amino acids: CASSFGGSNQPQHF. The CDR3 DNA reads as TGCGCCAGCAGCTTTGGGGGTAGCAATCAGCCCCAGCATTTT.

The CDR3 DNA reads TGTGCCAGCAGCTTGGTCGGGGGGGACGATCAGCCCCAGCATTTT. The encoded protein is CASSLVGGDDQPQHF. The genes are TRBV5-6 and TRBJ1-5; tentatively, D is TRBD1 (5 bases). The germline CDR1 and CDR2 sequences are SGHDT and YYEEEE. Trimming removed 0 bases at V and 5 bases at J, with 12 bases between. The CDR3 contains 15 residues.

The chain joins TRBV4-2 to TRBJ2-3; 9 nucleotides agree with TRBD2. The germline CDR1 and CDR2 sequences are LGHNA and YNFKEQ. CDR3 length: 14 amino acids. The V gene end was trimmed by 4 bases and the J gene end by 3 bases; junction bases not matched to a gene: 2. CDR3 region: CASSPGLATDTQYF. Here the CDR3 DNA reads TGTGCCAGCAGCCCAGGACTAGCGACAGATACGCAGTATTTT.